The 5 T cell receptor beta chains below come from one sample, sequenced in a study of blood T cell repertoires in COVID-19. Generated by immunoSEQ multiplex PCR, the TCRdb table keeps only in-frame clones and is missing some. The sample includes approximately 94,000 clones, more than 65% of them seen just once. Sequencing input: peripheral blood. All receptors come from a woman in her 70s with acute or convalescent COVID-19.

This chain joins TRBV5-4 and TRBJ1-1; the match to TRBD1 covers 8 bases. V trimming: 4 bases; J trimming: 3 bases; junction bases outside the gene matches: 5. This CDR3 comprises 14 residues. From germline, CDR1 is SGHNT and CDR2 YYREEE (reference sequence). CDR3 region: CASSPGGKDTEAFF. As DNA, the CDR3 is TGTGCCAGCAGCCCAGGGGGCAAGGACACTGAAGCTTTCTTT.

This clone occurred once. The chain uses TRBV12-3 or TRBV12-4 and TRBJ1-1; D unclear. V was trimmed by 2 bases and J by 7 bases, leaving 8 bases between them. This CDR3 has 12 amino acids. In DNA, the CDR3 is TGTGCCAGCAGTTTAAATTATATTGAAGCTTTCTTT. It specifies CASSLNYIEAFF.

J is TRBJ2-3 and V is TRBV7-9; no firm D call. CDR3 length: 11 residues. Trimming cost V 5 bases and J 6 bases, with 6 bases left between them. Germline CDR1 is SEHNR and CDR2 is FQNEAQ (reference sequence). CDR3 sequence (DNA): TGTGCCAGCAGCACGGTGGATACGCAGTATTTT. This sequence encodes CASSTVDTQYF.

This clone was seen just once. CDR3 protein: CASSYIVGGISNTEAFF. The CDR3 DNA follows: TGTGCCAGCAGTTATATTGTAGGCGGTATCTCGAACACTGAAGCTTTCTTT. V usage is TRBV6-2 or TRBV6-3 and J usage is TRBJ1-1; unclear D gene. The germline V and J ends were trimmed by 3 bases and 1 base, with 18 bases remaining between them. Germline loops: CDR1 MNHEY, CDR2 SVGEGT. This CDR3 region has 17 residues.

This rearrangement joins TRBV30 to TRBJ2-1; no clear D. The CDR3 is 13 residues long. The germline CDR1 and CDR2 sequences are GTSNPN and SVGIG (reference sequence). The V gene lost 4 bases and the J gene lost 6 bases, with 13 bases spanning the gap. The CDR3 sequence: CAWTSRGINEQFF. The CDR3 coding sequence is TGTGCCTGGACTTCGCGAGGTATCAATGAGCAGTTCTTC.